This TCR beta chain emerged from a study of cytomegalovirus exposure and HLA in healthy donors. Study details: The 130 or so validation repertoires, a later analysis reported, used the same platform as the 600 to 700 repertoires from the first cohort. Findings and caveats of the study: The study recorded 164 TCR beta chains that were cytomegalovirus-associated.

Notes on this clone: Its antigen is undetermined.

Profiling relied on immunoSEQ multiplex PCR, and the TCRdb table lists in-frame clones only, not all of them. The profile shows 160,000 or so clones, 85% to 90% of them singletons. The sample comprised PBMCs. This TCR was sampled from a man aged 18 to 30 in good health and CMV-seronegative.

CDR3 sequence reads: CASSLGTGQWGEQYV. The CDR3, as DNA: TGCGCCAGCAGCTTGGGGACAGGGCAATGGGGCGAGCAGTACGTC. The genes are TRBV5-1 and TRBJ2-7; 8 nucleotides align to TRBD1. With V trimmed by 0 bases and J by 6 bases, 8 bases remained unmatched. The CDR3 is made up of 15 amino acids. Germline V gene lookup returns CDR1 SGHRS and CDR2 YFSETQ.